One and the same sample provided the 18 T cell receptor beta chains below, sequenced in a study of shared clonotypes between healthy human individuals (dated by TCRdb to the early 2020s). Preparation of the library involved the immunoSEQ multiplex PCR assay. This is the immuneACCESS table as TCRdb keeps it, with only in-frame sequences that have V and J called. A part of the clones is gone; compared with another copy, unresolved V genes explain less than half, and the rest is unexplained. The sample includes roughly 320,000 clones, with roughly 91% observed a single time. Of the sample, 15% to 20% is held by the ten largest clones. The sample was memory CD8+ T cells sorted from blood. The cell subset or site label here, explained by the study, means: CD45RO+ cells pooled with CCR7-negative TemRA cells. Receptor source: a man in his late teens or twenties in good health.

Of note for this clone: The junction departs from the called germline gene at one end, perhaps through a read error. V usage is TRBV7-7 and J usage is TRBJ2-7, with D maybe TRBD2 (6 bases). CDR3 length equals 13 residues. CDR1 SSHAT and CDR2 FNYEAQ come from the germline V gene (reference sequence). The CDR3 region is CASSHSRGYEQYF. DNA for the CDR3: TGTGCTAGCAGTCATTCGCGGGGCTACGAGCAGTACTTC.

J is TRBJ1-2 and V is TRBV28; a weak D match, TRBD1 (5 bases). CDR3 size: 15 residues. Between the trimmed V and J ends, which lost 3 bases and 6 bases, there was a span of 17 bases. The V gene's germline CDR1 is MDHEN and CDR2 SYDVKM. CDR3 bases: TGTGCCAGCAGTTTCGACCGGCCGGGGGGGGATGGCTACACCTTC. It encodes CASSFDRPGGDGYTF.

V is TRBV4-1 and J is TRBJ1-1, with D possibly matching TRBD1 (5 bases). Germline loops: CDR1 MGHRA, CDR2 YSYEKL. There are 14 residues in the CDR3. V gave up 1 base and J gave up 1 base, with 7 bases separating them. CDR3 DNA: TGCGCCAGCAGCCAAGCAGGGACGAACACTGAAGCTTTCTTT. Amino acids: CASSQAGTNTEAFF.

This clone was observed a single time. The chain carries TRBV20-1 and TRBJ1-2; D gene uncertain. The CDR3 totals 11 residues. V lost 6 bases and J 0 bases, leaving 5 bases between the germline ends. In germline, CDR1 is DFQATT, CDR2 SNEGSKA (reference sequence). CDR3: CSAGSNYGYTF. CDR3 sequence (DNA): TGCAGTGCAGGGTCTAACTATGGCTACACCTTC.

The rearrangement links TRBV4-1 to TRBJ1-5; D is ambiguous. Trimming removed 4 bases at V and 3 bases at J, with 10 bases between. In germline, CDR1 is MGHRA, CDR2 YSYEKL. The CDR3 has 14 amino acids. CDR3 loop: CASSPWTDNQPQHF. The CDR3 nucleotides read TGCGCCAGCAGCCCTTGGACGGACAATCAGCCCCAGCATTTT.

CDR3 in amino acids: CSALGFQDTEAFF. In nucleotides, the CDR3 is TGCAGCGCTCTAGGGTTTCAGGACACTGAAGCTTTCTTT. This chain joins TRBV29-1 and TRBJ1-1; no firm D call. V lost 7 bases, J lost 3 bases, and 15 bases lay in between. Germline loops: CDR1 SQVTM, CDR2 ANQGSEA. The CDR3 runs to 13 residues.

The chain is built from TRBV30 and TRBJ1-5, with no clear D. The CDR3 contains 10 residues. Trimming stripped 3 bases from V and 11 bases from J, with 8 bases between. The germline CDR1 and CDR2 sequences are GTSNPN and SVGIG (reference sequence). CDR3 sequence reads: CAWSLLTQHF. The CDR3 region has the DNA TGTGCCTGGAGCCTTTTGACCCAGCATTTT.

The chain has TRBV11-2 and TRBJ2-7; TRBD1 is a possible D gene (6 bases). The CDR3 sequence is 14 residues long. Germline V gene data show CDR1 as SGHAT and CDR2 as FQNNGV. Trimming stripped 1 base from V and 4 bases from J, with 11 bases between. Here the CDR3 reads CASSLAGTLYEQYF. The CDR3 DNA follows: TGTGCCAGCAGCTTAGCCGGGACACTTTACGAGCAGTACTTC.

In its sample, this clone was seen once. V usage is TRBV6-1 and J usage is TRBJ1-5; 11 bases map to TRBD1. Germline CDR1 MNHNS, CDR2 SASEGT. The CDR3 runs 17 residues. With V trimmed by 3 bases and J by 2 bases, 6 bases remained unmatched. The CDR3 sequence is CASSDPDRGHGNQPQHF. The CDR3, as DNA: TGTGCCAGCAGTGACCCGGACAGGGGGCATGGCAATCAGCCCCAGCATTTT.

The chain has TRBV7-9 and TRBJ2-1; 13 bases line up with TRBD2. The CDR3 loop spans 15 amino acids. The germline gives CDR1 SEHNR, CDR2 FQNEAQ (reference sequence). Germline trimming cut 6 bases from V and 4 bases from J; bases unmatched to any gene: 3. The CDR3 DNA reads TGTGCCAGCAGAGGACTAGCGGGGGCATACAATGAGCAGTTCTTC. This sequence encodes CASRGLAGAYNEQFF.

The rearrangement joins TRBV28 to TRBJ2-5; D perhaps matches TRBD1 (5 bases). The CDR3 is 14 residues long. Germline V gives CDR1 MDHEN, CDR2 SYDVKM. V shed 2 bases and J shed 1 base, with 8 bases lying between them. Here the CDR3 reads CASSLVQGQETQYF. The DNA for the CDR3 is TGTGCCAGCAGTTTAGTCCAGGGCCAAGAGACCCAGTACTTC.

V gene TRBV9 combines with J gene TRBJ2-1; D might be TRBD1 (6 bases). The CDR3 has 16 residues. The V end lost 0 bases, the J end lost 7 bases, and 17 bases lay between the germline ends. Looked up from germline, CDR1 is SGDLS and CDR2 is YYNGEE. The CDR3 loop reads CASSVVSQGLTNEQFF. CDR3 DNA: TGTGCCAGCAGCGTAGTTTCACAGGGTTTGACGAATGAGCAGTTCTTC. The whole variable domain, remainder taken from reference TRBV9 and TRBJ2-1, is DSGVTQTPKHLITATGQRVTLRCSPRSGDLSVYWYQQSLDQGLQFLIQYYNGEERAKGNILERFSAQQFPDLHSELNLSSLELGDSALYFCASSVVSQGLTNEQFFGPGTRLTVL.

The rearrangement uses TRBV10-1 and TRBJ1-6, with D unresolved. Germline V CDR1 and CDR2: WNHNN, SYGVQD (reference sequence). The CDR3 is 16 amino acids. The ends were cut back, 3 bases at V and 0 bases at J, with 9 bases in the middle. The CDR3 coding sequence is TGCGCCAGCAGTGATGGATCGAGCTCCTATAATTCACCCCTCCACTTT. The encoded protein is CASSDGSSSYNSPLHF.

CDR3 bases: TGTGCCAGCAGTGAAGCGTGGGCTTCAACTAATGAAAAACTGTTTTTT. It codes for CASSEAWASTNEKLFF. V is TRBV6-1 and J is TRBJ1-4; D not certain. Per germline, CDR1 MNHNS and CDR2 SASEGT. The CDR3 spans 16 residues. The germline V and J ends were trimmed by 0 bases and 0 bases, with 8 bases remaining between them.

This CDR3 is CASRTMGQYEQYF. In nucleotides, the CDR3 is TGCGCCAGCAGAACAATGGGGCAGTACGAGCAGTACTTC. The rearrangement joins TRBV5-1 to TRBJ2-7; D is possibly TRBD1 (5 bases). The CDR3 runs 13 residues. The V end lost 5 bases, the J end lost 4 bases, and 13 bases lay between the germline ends. The germline CDR1 and CDR2 sequences are SGHRS and YFSETQ.

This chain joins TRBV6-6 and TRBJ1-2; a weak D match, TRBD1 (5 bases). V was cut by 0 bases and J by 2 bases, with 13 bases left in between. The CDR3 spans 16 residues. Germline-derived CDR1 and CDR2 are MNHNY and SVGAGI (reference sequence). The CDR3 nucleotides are TGTGCCAGCAGTTACTCGGTGACAGAGAGAAACTATGGCTACACCTTC. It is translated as CASSYSVTERNYGYTF.

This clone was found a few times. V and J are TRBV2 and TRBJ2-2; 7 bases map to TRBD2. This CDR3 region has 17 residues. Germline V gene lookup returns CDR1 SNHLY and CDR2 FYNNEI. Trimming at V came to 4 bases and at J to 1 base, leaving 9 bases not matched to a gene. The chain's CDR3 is CASSVTPSGQNTGELFF. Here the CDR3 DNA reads TGTGCCAGCAGTGTAACCCCTAGCGGACAGAACACCGGGGAGCTGTTTTTT.

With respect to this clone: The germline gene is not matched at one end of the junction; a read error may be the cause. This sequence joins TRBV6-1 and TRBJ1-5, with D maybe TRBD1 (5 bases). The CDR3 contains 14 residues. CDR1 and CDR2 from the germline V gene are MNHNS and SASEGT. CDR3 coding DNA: TGTGCCAGCAGCGAAGCTCGGGGGGGTCAGCCCCAGCATTTT. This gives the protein CASSEARGGQPQHF.